Below are 27 T cell receptor beta chains sequenced from a single sample in a study of graft-versus-host responses after intestinal transplantation. Produced via immunoSEQ multiplex PCR; TCRdb's table is partial and in-frame only. Of over 9,000 clones listed, 25% to 30% are singletons. Sequencing was performed on alloreactive CD4+ T cells from a mixed lymphocyte reaction culture, taken before intestinal transplant. Subset: CFSE-low proliferating T cells sorted from approximately 6-day pre-transplant mixed lymphocyte reaction (GvH or HvG direction). These receptors all stem from a human patient who received an intestinal transplant.

By frequency in the sample, this clone is medium-sized (0.01 to 0.1%). The J gene is TRBJ2-1, the V gene TRBV7-9; D not certain. The length of the CDR3 is 14 residues. Germline V gene lookup returns CDR1 SEHNR and CDR2 FQNEAQ (reference sequence). V was shortened by 4 bases and J by 6 bases, with 13 bases between the two germline ends. As DNA, the CDR3 is TGTGCCAGCAGCTCTCTAACGGTCGCCAATGAGCAGTTCTTC. Encoded protein: CASSSLTVANEQFF.

This clone was seen more than once but under ten times. The chain recombines TRBV10-3 with TRBJ2-1; 16 bases match TRBD2. Trimming cost V 3 bases and J 5 bases; bases outside gene matches: 13. CDR3 length: 20 amino acids. Germline V gives CDR1 ENHRY, CDR2 SYGVKD. CDR3 bases: TGTGCCATCAGTGACCTTGAGGGGACTAGCGGGAGGGCCGGGGACAATGAGCAGTTCTTC. Encoded protein: CAISDLEGTSGRAGDNEQFF.

The chain uses TRBV11-2 and TRBJ2-1, with D perhaps TRBD2 (6 bases). The V end was cut by 1 base, the J end by 4 bases, with 11 bases between. The V gene's germline CDR1 is SGHAT and CDR2 FQNNGV. This CDR3 comprises 15 residues. The CDR3 nucleotides are TGTGCCAGCAGCTTAGCCAGCGGGCCTTACAATGAGCAGTTCTTC. It translates to CASSLASGPYNEQFF.

This clone occurred once. One junction end does not reproduce the germline sequence, and a read error may be involved. The chain is built from TRBV4-3 and TRBJ2-7; 8 nucleotides agree with TRBD2. The CDR3 length is 15 residues. CDR1 LGHNA and CDR2 YSLEER come from the germline V gene. The CDR3 region has the DNA TGCGTCAGCAGCCAAGTCAGGACTAGCTCTTACGAGCAGTACTTC. The encoded protein is CVSSQVRTSSYEQYF.

This clone was picked up a small number of times. This chain connects TRBV7-3 to TRBJ2-1; 10 nucleotides line up with TRBD2. Trimming cost V 5 bases and J 5 bases; bases outside gene matches: 6. CDR3 length: 15 amino acids. CDR1 is SGHTA, CDR2 FQGTGA, per germline. The CDR3 here is CASSLSGRPDNEQFF. The CDR3 region has the DNA TGTGCCAGCAGCCTTAGCGGGAGGCCCGACAATGAGCAGTTCTTC.

The chain uses TRBV5-1 and TRBJ1-1, with 7 nucleotides matching TRBD1. The germline V gene has CDR1 SGHRS and CDR2 YFSETQ. Trimming at V came to 3 bases and at J to 0 bases, leaving 2 bases not matched to a gene. This CDR3 comprises 14 residues. This CDR3 reads CASSWDRMNTEAFF. The CDR3 region has the DNA TGCGCCAGCAGCTGGGACAGAATGAACACTGAAGCTTTCTTT.

The chain joins TRBV27 to TRBJ1-2; 7 nucleotides line up with TRBD1. V shed 3 bases and J 3 bases; nucleotides not matched to a gene: 16. This CDR3 has 18 residues. CDR1 and CDR2 (germline): MNHEY, SMNVEV (reference sequence). Here the CDR3 reads CASSFLGLQNRGDYGYTF. The CDR3 nucleotides are TGTGCCAGCAGTTTTTTGGGTTTACAGAACAGGGGAGACTATGGCTACACCTTC.

This clone was seen only a few times. The CDR3, as DNA: TGTGCCAGCAGCTTAGGGGCCAGAAACTCCTACGAGCAGTACTTC. This codes for CASSLGARNSYEQYF. The chain carries TRBV7-9 and TRBJ2-7; the D is unclear. Per germline, CDR1 SEHNR and CDR2 FQNEAQ (reference sequence). The CDR3 loop spans 15 amino acids. V lost 1 base and J lost 0, with 10 bases in between.

Relative to its sample, this clone is large. This rearrangement joins TRBV23-1 to TRBJ1-4; TRBD1 might be the D (5 bases). TRBV23-1 is designated an ORF whose function remains uncertain. V lost 10 bases and J 0 bases, leaving 21 bases between the germline ends. CDR3 length: 17 residues. The CDR3 sequence: CAKAVGRTGATNEKLFF. In DNA, the CDR3 is TGCGCCAAAGCAGTCGGCAGAACAGGAGCAACTAATGAAAAACTGTTTTTT.

The table lists this clone with a count of one. The rearrangement joins TRBV7-9 to TRBJ2-2; 10 nucleotides match TRBD2. The germline V gene has CDR1 SEHNR and CDR2 FQNEAQ (reference sequence). V was pared by 3 bases and J by 2 bases, with 6 bases of the junction left unmatched. This CDR3 comprises 17 residues. CDR3 bases: TGTGCCAGCAGCTTCCGGACTAGCGGAGTAAACACCGGGGAGCTGTTTTTT. Translating it yields CASSFRTSGVNTGELFF.

CDR3 coding DNA: TGTGCCAGCATGTCGAGGGAGAATGAGCAGTTCTTC. It specifies CASMSRENEQFF. V and J are TRBV6-5 and TRBJ2-1, with D possibly matching TRBD2 (5 bases). Germline assignment: CDR1 MNHEY and CDR2 SVGAGI. Trimming left V 7 bases short and J 7 bases short, with 11 bases between. The CDR3 contains 12 residues.

This clone was detected a few times. The chain joins TRBV4-3 to TRBJ2-7; perhaps TRBD2 as D (5 bases). CDR3 length: 15 amino acids. Germline assignment: CDR1 LGHNA and CDR2 YSLEER. Trimming left V 0 bases short and J 4 bases short, with 13 bases between. The CDR3 region is CASSQERASWYEQYF. The CDR3, as DNA: TGCGCCAGCAGCCAAGAGAGGGCCAGTTGGTACGAGCAGTACTTC.

The V and J genes are TRBV5-4 and TRBJ1-2; D possibly corresponds to TRBD1 (5 bases). The CDR3 spans 14 residues. Germline loops: CDR1 SGHNT, CDR2 YYREEE (reference sequence). V dropped 2 bases and J dropped 8 bases, with 16 bases sitting between them. This CDR3 reads CASSFLGGVEGYTF. In DNA form, the CDR3 reads TGTGCCAGCAGCTTTCTCGGGGGGGTAGAGGGCTACACCTTC.

This clone was counted once. V gene TRBV28 combines with J gene TRBJ2-1, with TRBD2 as a possible D gene (5 bases). Trimming cost V 1 base and J 3 bases, with 7 bases left between them. Looked up from germline, CDR1 is MDHEN and CDR2 is SYDVKM. The CDR3 contains 14 residues. CDR3 sequence (DNA): TGTGCCAGCAGTTTATACGGGGTCTACAATGAGCAGTTCTTC. Translation: CASSLYGVYNEQFF. The full variable domain, completed using reference TRBV28 and TRBJ2-1, is DVKVTQSSRYLVKRTGEKVFLECVQDMDHENMFWYRQDPGLGLRLIYFSYDVKMKEKGDIPEGYSVSREKKERFSLILESASTNQTSMYLCASSLYGVYNEQFFGPGTRLTVL.

This chain joins TRBV6-5 and TRBJ2-7, with D possibly matching TRBD1 (6 bases). CDR1 MNHEY and CDR2 SVGAGI come from the germline V gene. The V and J ends lost 0 bases and 5 bases respectively, with 11 bases between them. This CDR3 is built from 14 residues. The CDR3 is CASSYSATGNEQYF. The CDR3 nucleotides read TGTGCCAGCAGTTACTCCGCGACAGGTAACGAGCAGTACTTC.

Sample share makes this clone medium-sized. This rearrangement joins TRBV6-5 to TRBJ1-5; TRBD1 agrees at 7 bases. V lost 1 base, J lost 5 bases, and 2 bases stayed unmatched. There are 14 residues in the CDR3. Germline V gene sequence: CDR1 MNHEY, CDR2 SVGAGI. In nucleotides, the CDR3 is TGTGCCAGCAGTTACTACCAGGGGGATCAGCCCCAGCATTTT. It translates to CASSYYQGDQPQHF.

The rearrangement joins TRBV7-8 to TRBJ2-1, with D tentatively TRBD1 or TRBD2 (5 bases each). The CDR3 loop spans 14 amino acids. V shed 5 bases and J shed 6 bases, with 14 bases lying between them. The germline V gene has CDR1 SGHVS and CDR2 FQNEAQ. Here the CDR3 reads CASSEGPRLNEQFF. The CDR3 bases are TGTGCCAGCAGCGAGGGACCAAGACTCAATGAGCAGTTCTTC. Supplemented by reference TRBV7-8 and TRBJ2-1, the full variable domain reads GAGVSQSPRYKVAKRGQDVALRCDPISGHVSLFWYQQALGQGPEFLTYFQNEAQLDKSGLPSDRFFAERPEGSVSTLKIQRTQQEDSAVYLCASSEGPRLNEQFFGPGTRLTVL.

This clone has a handful of counts. The genes are TRBV27 and TRBJ1-2; D is undetermined. From germline, CDR1 is MNHEY and CDR2 SMNVEV (reference sequence). The V gene lost 2 bases and the J gene lost 4 bases, with 11 bases spanning the gap. The CDR3 totals 14 residues. The CDR3 loop is CASSLGLATYGYTF. The CDR3, as DNA: TGTGCCAGCAGTTTAGGGCTCGCCACCTATGGCTACACCTTC.

The chain recombines TRBV2 with TRBJ2-4; D not resolved. The CDR3 spans 14 residues. CDR1 and CDR2 (germline): SNHLY, FYNNEI. The V end was cut by 7 bases, the J end by 1 base, with 11 bases between. The CDR3 region has the DNA TGTGCCAGCACCCGTACTACGGCCAAAAACATTCAGTACTTC. Translated: CASTRTTAKNIQYF.

This clone has only a few counts. The chain carries TRBV6-5 and TRBJ2-1; TRBD2 agrees at 10 bases. Germline-derived CDR1 and CDR2 are MNHEY and SVGAGI. The V segment lost 5 bases and the J segment 8 bases; nucleotides outside the gene matches: 3. This CDR3 spans 13 amino acids. In nucleotides, the CDR3 is TGTGCCAGCAGTGCACTAGCGGGATATGAGCAGTTCTTC. This sequence encodes CASSALAGYEQFF.

A single count supports this clone. This chain uses TRBV5-1 with TRBJ2-2; TRBD2 might be the D (6 bases). This CDR3 comprises 14 residues. Looked up from germline, CDR1 is SGHRS and CDR2 is YFSETQ. The germline V and J ends were trimmed by 6 bases and 6 bases, with 15 bases remaining between them. The CDR3 nucleotides are TGCGCCAGCAAGCTCGTGGGGGGAGCCGGGGAGCTGTTTTTT. It yields the protein CASKLVGGAGELFF. The whole variable domain, filled in from reference TRBV5-1 and TRBJ2-2, reads KAGVTQTPRYLIKTRGQQVTLSCSPISGHRSVSWYQQTPGQGLQFLFEYFSETQRNKGNFPGRFSGRQFSNSRSEMNVSTLELGDSALYLCASKLVGGAGELFFGEGSRLTVL.

The table lists this clone with a few counts. This CDR3 is also generated by other DNA sequences in the sample. The V gene is TRBV27, the J gene TRBJ1-5; D remains unclear. The CDR3 contains 13 residues. Germline V gene data show CDR1 as MNHEY and CDR2 as SMNVEV (reference sequence). Trimming took off 2 bases at V and 4 bases at J, with 6 bases between the two ends. The CDR3 spells CASSLTGNQPQHF. CDR3 sequence (DNA): TGTGCCAGCAGTTTAACGGGGAATCAGCCCCAGCATTTT.

The table lists this clone with a few counts. The chain carries TRBV27 and TRBJ2-3; 9 nucleotides agree with TRBD2. Trimming took 2 bases from V and 0 from J; bases not matched to a gene: 9. CDR3 length equals 18 residues. Germline CDR1 MNHEY, CDR2 SMNVEV (reference sequence). The CDR3 nucleotides are TGTGCCAGCAGTTTAGAAGGGCCTAGCGGGGCTAGCACAGATACGCAGTATTTT. Translation gives CASSLEGPSGASTDTQYF.

The chain employs TRBV11-2 and TRBJ2-7; 8 nucleotides match TRBD1. Germline V gene data show CDR1 as SGHAT and CDR2 as FQNNGV. With V trimmed by 5 bases and J by 3 bases, 9 bases remained unmatched. The length of the CDR3 is 15 residues. In DNA form, the CDR3 reads TGTGCCAGCAGCCCCACAGGGGGGCAAATCTACGAGCAGTACTTC. This sequence encodes CASSPTGGQIYEQYF.

The chain is built from TRBV10-3 and TRBJ2-4, with D perhaps matching TRBD1 (6 bases). Germline CDR1 is ENHRY and CDR2 is SYGVKD. V was clipped by 2 bases and J by 4 bases, with 18 bases between them. CDR3 size: 17 residues. CDR3 DNA sequence: TGTGCCATCAGTGAGCCCGGTTCGGGACACTTAAAAAACATTCAGTACTTC. Amino acids: CAISEPGSGHLKNIQYF.

Sample share makes this clone medium-sized. The chain links TRBV4-1 to TRBJ1-3, with D unresolved. Germline V CDR1 and CDR2: MGHRA, YSYEKL. V was shortened by 1 base and J by 0 bases, with 4 bases between the two germline ends. CDR3 length: 14 residues. The CDR3 DNA reads as TGCGCCAGCAGCCAAGGTCTCTCTGGAAACACCATATATTTT. This sequence encodes CASSQGLSGNTIYF.

This clone has just a few counts. The J gene is TRBJ2-6, the V gene TRBV28; no definite D call. The V end lost 2 bases, the J end lost 7 bases, and 3 bases lay between the germline ends. From germline, CDR1 is MDHEN and CDR2 SYDVKM. The CDR3 is made up of 12 amino acids. The CDR3 DNA reads as TGTGCCAGCAGTTTAGCCGCCAACGTCCTGACTTTC. This codes for CASSLAANVLTF.